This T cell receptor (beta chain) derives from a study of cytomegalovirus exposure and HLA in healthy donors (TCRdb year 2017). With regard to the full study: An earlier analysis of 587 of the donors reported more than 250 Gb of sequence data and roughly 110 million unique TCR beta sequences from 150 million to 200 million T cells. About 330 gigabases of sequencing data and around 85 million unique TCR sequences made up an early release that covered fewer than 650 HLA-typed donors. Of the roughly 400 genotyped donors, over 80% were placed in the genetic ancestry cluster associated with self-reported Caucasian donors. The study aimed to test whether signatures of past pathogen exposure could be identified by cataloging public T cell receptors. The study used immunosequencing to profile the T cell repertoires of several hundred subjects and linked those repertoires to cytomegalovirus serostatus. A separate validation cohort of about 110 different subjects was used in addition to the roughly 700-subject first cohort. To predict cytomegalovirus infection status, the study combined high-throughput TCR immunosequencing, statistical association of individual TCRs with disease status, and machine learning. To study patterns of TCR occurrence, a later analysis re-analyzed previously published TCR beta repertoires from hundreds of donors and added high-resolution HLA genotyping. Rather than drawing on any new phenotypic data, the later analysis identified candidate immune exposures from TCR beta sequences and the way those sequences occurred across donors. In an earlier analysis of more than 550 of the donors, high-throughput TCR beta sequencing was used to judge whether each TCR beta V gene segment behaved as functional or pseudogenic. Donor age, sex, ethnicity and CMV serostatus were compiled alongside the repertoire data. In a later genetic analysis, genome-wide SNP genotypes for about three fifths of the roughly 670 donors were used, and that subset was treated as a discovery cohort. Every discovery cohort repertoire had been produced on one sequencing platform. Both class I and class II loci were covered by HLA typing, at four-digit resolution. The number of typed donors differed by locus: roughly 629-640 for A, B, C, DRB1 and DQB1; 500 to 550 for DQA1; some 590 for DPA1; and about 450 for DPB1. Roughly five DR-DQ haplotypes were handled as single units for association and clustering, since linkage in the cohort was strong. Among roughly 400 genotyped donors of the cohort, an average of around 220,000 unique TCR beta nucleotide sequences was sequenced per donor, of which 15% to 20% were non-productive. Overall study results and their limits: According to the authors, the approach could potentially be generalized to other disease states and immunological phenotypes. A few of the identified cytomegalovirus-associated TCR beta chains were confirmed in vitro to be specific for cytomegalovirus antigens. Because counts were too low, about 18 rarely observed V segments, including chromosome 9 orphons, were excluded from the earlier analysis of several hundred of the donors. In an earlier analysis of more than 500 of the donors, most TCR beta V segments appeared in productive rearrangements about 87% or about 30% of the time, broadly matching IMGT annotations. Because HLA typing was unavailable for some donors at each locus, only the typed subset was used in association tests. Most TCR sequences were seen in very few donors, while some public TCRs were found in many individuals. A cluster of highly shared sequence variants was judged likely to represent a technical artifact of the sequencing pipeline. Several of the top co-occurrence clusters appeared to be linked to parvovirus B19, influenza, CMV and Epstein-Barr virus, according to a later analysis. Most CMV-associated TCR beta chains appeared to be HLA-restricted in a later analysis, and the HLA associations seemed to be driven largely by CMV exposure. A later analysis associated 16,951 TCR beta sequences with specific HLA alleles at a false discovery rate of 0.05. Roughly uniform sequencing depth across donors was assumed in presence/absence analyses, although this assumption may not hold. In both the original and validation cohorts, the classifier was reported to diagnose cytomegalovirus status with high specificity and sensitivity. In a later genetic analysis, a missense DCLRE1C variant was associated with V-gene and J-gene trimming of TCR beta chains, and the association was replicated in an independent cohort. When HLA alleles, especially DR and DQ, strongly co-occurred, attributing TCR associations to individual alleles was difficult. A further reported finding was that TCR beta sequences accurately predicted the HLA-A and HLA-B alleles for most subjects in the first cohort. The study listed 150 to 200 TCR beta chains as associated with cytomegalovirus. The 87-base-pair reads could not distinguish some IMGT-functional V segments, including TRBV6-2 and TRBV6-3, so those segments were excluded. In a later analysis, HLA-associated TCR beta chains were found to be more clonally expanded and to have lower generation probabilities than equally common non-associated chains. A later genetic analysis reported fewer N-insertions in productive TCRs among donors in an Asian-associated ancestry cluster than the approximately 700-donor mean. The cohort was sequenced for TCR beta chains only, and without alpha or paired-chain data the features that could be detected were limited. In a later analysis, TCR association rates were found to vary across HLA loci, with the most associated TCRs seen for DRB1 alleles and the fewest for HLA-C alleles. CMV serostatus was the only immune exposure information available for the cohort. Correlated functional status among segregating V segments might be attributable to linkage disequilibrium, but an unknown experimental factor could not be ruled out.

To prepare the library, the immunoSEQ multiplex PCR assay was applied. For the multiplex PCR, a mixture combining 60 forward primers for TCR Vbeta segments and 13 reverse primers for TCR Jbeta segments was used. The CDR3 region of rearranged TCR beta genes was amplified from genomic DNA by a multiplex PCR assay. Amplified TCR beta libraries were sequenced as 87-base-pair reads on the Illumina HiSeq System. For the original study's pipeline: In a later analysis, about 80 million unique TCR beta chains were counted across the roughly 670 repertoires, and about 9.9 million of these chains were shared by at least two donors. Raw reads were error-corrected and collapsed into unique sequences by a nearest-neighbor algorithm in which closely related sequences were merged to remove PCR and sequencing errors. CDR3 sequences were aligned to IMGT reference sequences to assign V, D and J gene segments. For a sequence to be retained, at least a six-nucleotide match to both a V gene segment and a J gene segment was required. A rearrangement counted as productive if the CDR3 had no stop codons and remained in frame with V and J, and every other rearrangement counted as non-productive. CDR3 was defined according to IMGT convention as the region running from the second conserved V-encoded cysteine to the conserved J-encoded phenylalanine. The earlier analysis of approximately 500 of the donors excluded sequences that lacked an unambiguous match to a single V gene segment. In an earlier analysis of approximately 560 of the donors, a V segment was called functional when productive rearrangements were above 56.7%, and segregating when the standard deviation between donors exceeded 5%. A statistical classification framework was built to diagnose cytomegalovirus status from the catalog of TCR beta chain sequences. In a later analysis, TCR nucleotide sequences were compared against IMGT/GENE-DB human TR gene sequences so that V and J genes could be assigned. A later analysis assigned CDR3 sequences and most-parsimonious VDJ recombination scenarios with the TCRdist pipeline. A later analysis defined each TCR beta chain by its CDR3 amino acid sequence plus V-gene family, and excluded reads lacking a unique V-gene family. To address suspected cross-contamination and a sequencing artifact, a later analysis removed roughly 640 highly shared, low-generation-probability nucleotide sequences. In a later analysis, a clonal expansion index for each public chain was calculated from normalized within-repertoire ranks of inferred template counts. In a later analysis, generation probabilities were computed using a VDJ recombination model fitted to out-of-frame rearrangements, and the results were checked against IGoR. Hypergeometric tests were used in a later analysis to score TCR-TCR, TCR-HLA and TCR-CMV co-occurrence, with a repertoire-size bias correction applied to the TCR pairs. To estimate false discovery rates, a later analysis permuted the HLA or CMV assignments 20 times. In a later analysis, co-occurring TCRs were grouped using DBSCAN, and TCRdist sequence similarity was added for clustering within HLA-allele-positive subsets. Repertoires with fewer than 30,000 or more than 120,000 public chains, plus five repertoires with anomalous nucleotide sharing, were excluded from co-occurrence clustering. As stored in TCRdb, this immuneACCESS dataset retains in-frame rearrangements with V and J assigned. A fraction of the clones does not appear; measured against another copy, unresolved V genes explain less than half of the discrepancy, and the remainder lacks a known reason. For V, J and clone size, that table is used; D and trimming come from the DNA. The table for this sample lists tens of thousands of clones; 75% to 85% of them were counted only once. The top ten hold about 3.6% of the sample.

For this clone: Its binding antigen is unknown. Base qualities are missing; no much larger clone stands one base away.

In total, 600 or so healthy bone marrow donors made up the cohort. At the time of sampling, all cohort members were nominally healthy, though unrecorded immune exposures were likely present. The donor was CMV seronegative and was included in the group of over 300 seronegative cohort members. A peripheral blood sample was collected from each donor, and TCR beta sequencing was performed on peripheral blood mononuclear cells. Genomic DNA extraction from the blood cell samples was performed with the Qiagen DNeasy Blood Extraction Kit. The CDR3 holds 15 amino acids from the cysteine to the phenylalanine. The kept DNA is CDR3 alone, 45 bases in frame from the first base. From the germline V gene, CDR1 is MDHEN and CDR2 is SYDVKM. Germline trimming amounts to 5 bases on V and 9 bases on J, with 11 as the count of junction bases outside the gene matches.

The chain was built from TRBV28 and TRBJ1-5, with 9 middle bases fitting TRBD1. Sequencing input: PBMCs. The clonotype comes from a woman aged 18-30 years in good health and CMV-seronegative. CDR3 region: CASSTHTGGWGPQHF. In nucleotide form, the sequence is TGTGCCAGCAGTACTCACACAGGGGGCTGGGGGCCCCAGCATTTT.